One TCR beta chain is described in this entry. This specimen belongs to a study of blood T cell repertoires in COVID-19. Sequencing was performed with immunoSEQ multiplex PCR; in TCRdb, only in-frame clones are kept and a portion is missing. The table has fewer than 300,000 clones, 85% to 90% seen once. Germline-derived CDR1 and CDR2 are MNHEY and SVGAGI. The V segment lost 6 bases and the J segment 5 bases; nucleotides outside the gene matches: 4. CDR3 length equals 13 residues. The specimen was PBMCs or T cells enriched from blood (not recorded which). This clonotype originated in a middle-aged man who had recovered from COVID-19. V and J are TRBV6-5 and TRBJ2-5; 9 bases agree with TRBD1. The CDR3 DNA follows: TGTGCCAGCAGAGGGACAGGGTACGAGACCCAGTACTTC. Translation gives CASRGTGYETQYF.